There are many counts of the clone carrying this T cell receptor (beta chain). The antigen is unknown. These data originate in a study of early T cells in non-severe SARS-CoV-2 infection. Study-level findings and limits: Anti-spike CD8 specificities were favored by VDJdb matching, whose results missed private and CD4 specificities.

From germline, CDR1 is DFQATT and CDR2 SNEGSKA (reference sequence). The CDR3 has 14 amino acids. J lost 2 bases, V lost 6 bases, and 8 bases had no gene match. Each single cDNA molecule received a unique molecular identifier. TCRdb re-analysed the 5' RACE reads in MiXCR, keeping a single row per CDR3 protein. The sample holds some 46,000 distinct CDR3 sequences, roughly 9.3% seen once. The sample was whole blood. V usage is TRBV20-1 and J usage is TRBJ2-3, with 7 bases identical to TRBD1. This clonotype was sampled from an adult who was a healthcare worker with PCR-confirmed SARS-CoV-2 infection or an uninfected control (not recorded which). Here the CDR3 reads CSAVRQGATDTQYF. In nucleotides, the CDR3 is TGCAGTGCCGTTCGACAGGGAGCCACAGATACGCAGTATTTT.